A single sample gave rise to the 11 T cell receptor beta chains below, sequenced in a study of blood T cell repertoires in COVID-19. TCRdb keeps only in-frame clones here, not all; method: immunoSEQ multiplex PCR. This repertoire shows approximately 40,000 clones, about 86% found once; its top ten account for roughly 3.8%. The sample consisted of peripheral blood. All receptors come from a man aged 40-55 years with COVID-19, enrolled during active disease.

The V call is TRBV5-6, the J call TRBJ1-5; 9 nucleotides agree with TRBD1. Germline CDR1 is SGHDT and CDR2 is YYEEEE. Trimming removed 4 bases from V and 7 bases from J; junction bases left unmatched: 9. There are 15 residues in the CDR3. CDR3 residues: CASSEWTGAEQPQHF. CDR3 in DNA: TGTGCCAGCAGCGAGTGGACAGGGGCGGAACAGCCCCAGCATTTT.

This rearrangement joins TRBV7-2 to TRBJ2-2, with a tentative D call TRBD2 (7 bases). V lost 7 bases and J 0 bases, leaving 12 bases between the germline ends. The germline V gene has CDR1 SGHTA and CDR2 FQGNSA. The CDR3 loop spans 15 amino acids. In DNA, the CDR3 is TGTGCCAGCACCCTAGGGGGGGCGAACACCGGGGAGCTGTTTTTT. Its translation: CASTLGGANTGELFF. The entire variable domain, with the rest obtained from reference TRBV7-2 and TRBJ2-2, is as follows: GAGVSQSPSNKVTEKGKDVELRCDPISGHTALYWYRQSLGQGLEFLIYFQGNSAPDKSGLPSDRFSAERTGGSVSTLTIQRTQQEDSAVYLCASTLGGANTGELFFGEGSRLTVL.

CDR3 DNA sequence: TGTGCCAGCAGCCCCACGGGAGCTAGCACAGATACGCAGTATTTT. Translating gives CASSPTGASTDTQYF. The chain recombines TRBV9 with TRBJ2-3; D perhaps matches TRBD2 (6 bases). Germline V gives CDR1 SGDLS, CDR2 YYNGEE. The CDR3 contains 15 residues. V lost 4 bases to trimming and J lost 0 bases, with 12 bases between them.

This chain uses TRBV29-1 with TRBJ2-3; 11 nucleotides match TRBD1. The germline V gene encodes CDR1 SQVTM and CDR2 ANQGSEA. The CDR3 is 14 amino acids. Trimming removed 7 bases from V and 4 bases from J; junction bases left unmatched: 7. The CDR3 DNA sequence: TGCAGCGCCACCGGGACAGGGGGTTCAGATACGCAGTATTTT. This sequence encodes CSATGTGGSDTQYF.

CDR3: CASSMEGAWEKLFF. CDR3 in DNA: TGTGCCAGTAGTATGGAGGGGGCCTGGGAAAAACTGTTTTTT. This chain joins TRBV19 and TRBJ1-4; 7 positions match TRBD1. The germline V gene has CDR1 LNHDA and CDR2 SQIVND (reference sequence). The CDR3 is made up of 14 amino acids. The junction had 6 bases not matched to a gene; V was cut back by 3 bases and J by 8 bases.

The chain uses TRBV5-6 and TRBJ1-5; 9 bases line up with TRBD1. The germline gives CDR1 SGHDT, CDR2 YYEEEE. This CDR3 is built from 15 residues. With V trimmed by 1 base and J by 6 bases, 5 bases remained unmatched. The CDR3 bases are TGTGCCAGCAGCTTGACAGGGGGCGGGGGTCAGCCCCAGCATTTT. It encodes CASSLTGGGGQPQHF.

The chain links TRBV2 to TRBJ2-1, with 7 bases identical to TRBD1. Germline lookup yields CDR1 SNHLY and CDR2 FYNNEI. This CDR3 region has 15 residues. Trimming at V came to 5 bases and at J to 5 bases, leaving 9 bases not matched to a gene. The CDR3 DNA reads as TGTGCCAGCAGTCTGGAGACAGGGATCGACAATGAGCAGTTCTTC. It encodes CASSLETGIDNEQFF.

This rearrangement joins TRBV25-1 to TRBJ2-2; TRBD2 matches 8 bases. J gave up 5 bases and V 4 bases, and 9 bases lay outside the gene matches. The CDR3 is 16 amino acids. Germline values: CDR1 MGHDK, CDR2 SYGVNS. This chain's CDR3 is CASSAATSVGTGELFF. CDR3 sequence (DNA): TGTGCCAGCAGTGCCGCGACTAGCGTTGGAACCGGGGAGCTGTTTTTT. Combining the CDR3 with reference TRBV25-1 and TRBJ2-2 gives the whole variable domain EADIYQTPRYLVIGTGKKITLECSQTMGHDKMYWYQQDPGMELHLIHYSYGVNSTEKGDLSSESTVSRIRTEHFPLTLESARPSHTSQYLCASSAATSVGTGELFFGEGSRLTVL.

V is TRBV2 and J is TRBJ2-5; 8 nucleotides align to TRBD1. V lost 9 bases to trimming and J lost 2 bases; unmatched junction nucleotides: 5. CDR3 length: 13 amino acids. Germline CDR1 is SNHLY and CDR2 is FYNNEI. The CDR3, as DNA: TGTGCCAGTAAGACAGGGGAGCAAGAGACCCAGTACTTC. Its protein is CASKTGEQETQYF.

V gene TRBV28 combines with J gene TRBJ2-7, with 7 bases fitting TRBD2. Trimming removed 1 base from V and 1 base from J; junction bases left unmatched: 1. CDR3 length: 14 residues. Germline V gives CDR1 MDHEN, CDR2 SYDVKM. As DNA, the CDR3 is TGTGCCAGCAGTTTATCGGGGGGTTCCTACGAGCAGTACTTC. Its translation: CASSLSGGSYEQYF.

This clone was detected once. The CDR3 protein is CASSERRYTEAFF. CDR3 nucleotide sequence: TGTGCCAGCAGTGAAAGGCGGTACACTGAAGCTTTCTTT. The V call is TRBV2, the J call TRBJ1-1; D ambiguous. The CDR3 sequence is 13 residues long. Trimming removed 2 bases at V and 3 bases at J, with 7 bases between. Germline V gene data show CDR1 as SNHLY and CDR2 as FYNNEI.